These 15 T cell receptor beta chains were sequenced from one sample in a study of lymphopenia after photon versus proton radiotherapy. The method was immunoSEQ multiplex PCR; TCRdb's version includes in-frame clones alone and lacks a portion of them. The sample shows about 25,000 clones, roughly 86% of them seen only once. The specimen comprised peripheral blood, sampled from a patient treated with photon-based radiotherapy. The receptor source for this set is a man aged 45-60 years with gastric cancer.

This rearrangement joins TRBV4-3 to TRBJ2-2; D remains unclear. The V and J ends lost 1 base and 3 bases respectively, with 12 bases between them. CDR3 length equals 16 residues. The V gene's germline CDR1 is LGHNA and CDR2 YSLEER. The CDR3 reads CASSQGVRGYTGELFF. In DNA, the CDR3 is TGCGCCAGCAGCCAAGGGGTCAGAGGATACACCGGGGAGCTGTTTTTT.

This clone was detected once. The chain has TRBV5-5 and TRBJ1-5; weak D call: TRBD1 (5 bases). The CDR3 length is 15 residues. The germline V gene encodes CDR1 SGHKS and CDR2 YYEKEE (reference sequence). V lost 0 bases, J lost 5 bases, and 12 bases lay in between. CDR3 sequence: CASSLVRGTDQPQHF. In DNA, the CDR3 is TGTGCCAGCAGCTTGGTTAGGGGTACGGATCAGCCCCAGCATTTT.

This clone has a handful of counts. The V gene is TRBV5-5, the J gene TRBJ2-7; 9 bases fit TRBD1. The CDR3 covers 15 residues. Germline assignment: CDR1 SGHKS and CDR2 YYEKEE (reference sequence). V lost 2 bases to trimming and J lost 9 bases; unmatched junction nucleotides: 12. The CDR3 DNA reads TGTGCCAGCAGCTTCGTCGGGACAGGGCATCATGGGCAGTACGTC. This codes for CASSFVGTGHHGQYV.

The rearrangement links TRBV10-1 to TRBJ2-2, with D perhaps TRBD2 (5 bases). Germline CDR1 reads WNHNN; CDR2 reads SYGVQD (reference sequence). The CDR3 sequence is 13 residues long. Trimming stripped 8 bases from V and 7 bases from J, with 14 bases between. Here the CDR3 DNA reads TGCGCCAGCCGGGATGAGTGGGGCGGGGAGCTGTTTTTT. This encodes CASRDEWGGELFF.

The chain employs TRBV4-1 and TRBJ2-7, with D possibly matching TRBD1 (6 bases). V was clipped by 4 bases and J by 4 bases, with 11 bases between them. Germline-derived CDR1 and CDR2 are MGHRA and YSYEKL. The length of the CDR3 is 13 residues. CDR3 protein: CASSRGPGYEQYV. DNA for the CDR3: TGCGCCAGCAGCCGGGGGCCGGGTTACGAGCAGTACGTC.

The chain couples TRBV18 to TRBJ1-5; 7 nucleotides agree with TRBD1. Germline CDR1 and CDR2: KGHSH and LQKENI. Unmatched junction bases numbered 7, after V lost 5 bases and J lost 0 bases. CDR3 length equals 16 residues. The CDR3 DNA follows: TGTGCCAGCTCAAGGACAGGCGATGCTAGCAATCAGCCCCAGCATTTT. The encoded protein is CASSRTGDASNQPQHF.

This chain joins TRBV15 and TRBJ1-1, with TRBD1 matching 10 bases. This CDR3 has 18 amino acids. The germline CDR1 and CDR2 sequences are LNHNV and YYDKDF (reference sequence). V lost 1 base, J lost 0 bases, and 8 bases stayed unmatched. The CDR3 coding sequence is TGTGCCACCAGCAGAGTTAGAGGGACAGGGGTCATGAACACTGAAGCTTTCTTT. It specifies CATSRVRGTGVMNTEAFF.

This clone was seen a single time. The chain joins TRBV30 to TRBJ2-3, with a tentative D call TRBD1 (6 bases). This CDR3 has 15 residues. CDR1 is GTSNPN and CDR2 is SVGIG in the germline V gene (reference sequence). V lost 2 bases and J lost 2, with 14 bases in between. In nucleotides, the CDR3 is TGTGCCTGGAGTAGGGGGTCAGTGTACACAGATACGCAGTATTTT. Its translation: CAWSRGSVYTDTQYF.

The chain recombines TRBV2 with TRBJ2-2; 7 bases line up with TRBD1. Germline V gene lookup returns CDR1 SNHLY and CDR2 FYNNEI. Trimming at V came to 2 bases and at J to 7 bases, leaving 10 bases not matched to a gene. The CDR3 is 16 residues long. The CDR3 region has the DNA TGTGCCAGCAGTGAATTAGGAACAGGGGATATCGGGGAGCTGTTTTTT. It is translated as CASSELGTGDIGELFF.

V gene TRBV5-1 combines with J gene TRBJ2-2; D call uncertain. V was pared by 0 bases and J by 2 bases, with 8 bases between. Germline-derived CDR1 and CDR2 are SGHRS and YFSETQ. This CDR3 has 15 amino acids. The CDR3 region has the DNA TGCGCCAGCAGCTTGGTACTGGGTAACACCGGGGAGCTGTTTTTT. It yields the protein CASSLVLGNTGELFF.

J is TRBJ1-3 and V is TRBV11-2; 8 bases match TRBD1. With 5 bases clipped from V and 0 bases from J, the junction kept 6 bases outside the gene matches. The germline V gene encodes CDR1 SGHAT and CDR2 FQNNGV. The CDR3 is 16 residues long. The CDR3 nucleotides are TGTGCCAGCAGCCCGGGACAGGCCCGCTCTGGAAACACCATATATTTT. Amino acid sequence: CASSPGQARSGNTIYF.

The chain has TRBV11-2 and TRBJ2-4; D may be TRBD1 or TRBD2 (6 bases each). The CDR3 is made up of 16 amino acids. Germline CDR1 reads SGHAT; CDR2 reads FQNNGV. Trimming took off 3 bases at V and 0 bases at J, with 12 bases between the two ends. The CDR3 DNA follows: TGTGCCAGCAGCTTCGGAGGGGACATAGCCAAAAACATTCAGTACTTC. Residues: CASSFGGDIAKNIQYF.

The V and J genes are TRBV5-6 and TRBJ2-7, with D possibly TRBD2 on 6 matching bases. The CDR3 is made up of 12 amino acids. CDR1 SGHDT and CDR2 YYEEEE come from the germline V gene. V was trimmed by 2 bases and J by 6 bases, leaving 9 bases between them. DNA of the CDR3: TGTGCCAGCAGCTTCCGCGGGGTCGAGCAGTACTTC. It yields the protein CASSFRGVEQYF. The whole variable domain, filled in from reference TRBV5-6 and TRBJ2-7, reads DAGVTQSPTHLIKTRGQQVTLRCSPKSGHDTVSWYQQALGQGPQFIFQYYEEEERQRGNFPDRFSGHQFPNYSSELNVNALLLGDSALYLCASSFRGVEQYFGPGTRLTVT.

The V call is TRBV5-1, the J call TRBJ1-4, with TRBD1 as a possible D gene (6 bases). V was shortened by 0 bases and J by 8 bases, with 14 bases between the two germline ends. CDR3 length: 15 residues. The germline gives CDR1 SGHRS, CDR2 YFSETQ. CDR3 coding DNA: TGCGCCAGCAGCTTGGGTCGGACAGCGGGAGAAAAACTGTTTTTT. It translates to CASSLGRTAGEKLFF.

This chain connects TRBV30 to TRBJ1-1, with a weak D call TRBD1 (6 bases). The germline CDR1 and CDR2 sequences are GTSNPN and SVGIG (reference sequence). CDR3 length equals 12 residues. V dropped 3 bases and J dropped 8 bases, with 13 bases sitting between them. The CDR3 spells CAWRPGAHEAFF. CDR3 sequence (DNA): TGTGCCTGGAGACCGGGGGCCCACGAAGCTTTCTTT.